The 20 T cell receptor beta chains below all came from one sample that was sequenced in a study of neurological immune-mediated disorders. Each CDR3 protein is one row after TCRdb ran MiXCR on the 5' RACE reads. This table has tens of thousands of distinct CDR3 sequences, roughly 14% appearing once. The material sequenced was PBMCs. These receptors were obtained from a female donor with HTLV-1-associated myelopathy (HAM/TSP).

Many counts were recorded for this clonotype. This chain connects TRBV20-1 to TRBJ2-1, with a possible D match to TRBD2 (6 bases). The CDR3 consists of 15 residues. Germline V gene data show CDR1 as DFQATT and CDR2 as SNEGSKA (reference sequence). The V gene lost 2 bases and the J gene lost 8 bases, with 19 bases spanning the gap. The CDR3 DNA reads TGCAGTGCTAGATTCGCGGGACGGGTTTTCGATGAGCAGTTCTTC. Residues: CSARFAGRVFDEQFF.

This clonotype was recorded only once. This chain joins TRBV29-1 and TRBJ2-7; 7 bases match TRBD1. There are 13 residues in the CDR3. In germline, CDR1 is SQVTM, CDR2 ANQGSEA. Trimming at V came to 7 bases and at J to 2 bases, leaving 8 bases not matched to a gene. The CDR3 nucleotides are TGCAGCGGCGCCGGGACAGTAACCTACGAGCAGTACTTC. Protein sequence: CSGAGTVTYEQYF.

CDR3 residues: CASSRAGGRNEQFF. The CDR3 DNA follows: TGCGCCAGCAGCAGGGCAGGGGGAAGGAATGAGCAGTTCTTC. V and J are TRBV4-3 and TRBJ2-1; 7 bases line up with TRBD1. The ends lost 5 bases at V and 7 bases at J; junction bases unmatched: 8. Germline V gene lookup returns CDR1 LGHNA and CDR2 YSLEER. The CDR3 consists of 14 residues.

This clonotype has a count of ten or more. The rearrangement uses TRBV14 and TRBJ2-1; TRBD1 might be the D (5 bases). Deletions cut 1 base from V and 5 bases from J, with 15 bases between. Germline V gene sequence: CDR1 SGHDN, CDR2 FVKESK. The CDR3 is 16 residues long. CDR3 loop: CASSQVGAPPHNEQFF. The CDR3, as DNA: TGTGCCAGCAGCCAAGTAGGGGCCCCCCCCCACAATGAGCAGTTCTTC.

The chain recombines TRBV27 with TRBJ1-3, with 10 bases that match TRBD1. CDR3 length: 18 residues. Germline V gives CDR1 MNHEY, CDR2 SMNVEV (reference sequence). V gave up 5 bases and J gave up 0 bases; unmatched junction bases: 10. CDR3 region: CASSPLGQGDLSGNTIYF. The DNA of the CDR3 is TGTGCCAGCAGTCCCCTCGGACAGGGGGACCTCTCTGGAAACACCATATATTTT.

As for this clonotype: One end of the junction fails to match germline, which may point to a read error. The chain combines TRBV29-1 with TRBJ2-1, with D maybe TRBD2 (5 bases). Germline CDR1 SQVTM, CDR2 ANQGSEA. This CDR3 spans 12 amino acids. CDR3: CSAEGAIGEQFF. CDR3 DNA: TGTAGCGCCGAGGGCGCGATCGGGGAGCAGTTCTTC.

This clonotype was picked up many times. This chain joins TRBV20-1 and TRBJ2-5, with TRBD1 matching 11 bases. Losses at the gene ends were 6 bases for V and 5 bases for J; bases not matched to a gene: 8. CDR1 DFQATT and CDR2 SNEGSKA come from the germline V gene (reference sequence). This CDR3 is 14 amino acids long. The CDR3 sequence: CSAHPGTGGETQYF. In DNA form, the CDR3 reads TGCAGTGCGCACCCGGGGACAGGGGGGGAGACCCAGTACTTC.

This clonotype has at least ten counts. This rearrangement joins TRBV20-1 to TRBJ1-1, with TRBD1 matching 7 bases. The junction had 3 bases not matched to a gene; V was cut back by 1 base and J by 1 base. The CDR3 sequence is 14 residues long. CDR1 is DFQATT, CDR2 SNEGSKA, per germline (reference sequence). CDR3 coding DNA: TGCAGTGCTAGAGGACAGGGCGGGAACACTGAAGCTTTCTTT. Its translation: CSARGQGGNTEAFF.

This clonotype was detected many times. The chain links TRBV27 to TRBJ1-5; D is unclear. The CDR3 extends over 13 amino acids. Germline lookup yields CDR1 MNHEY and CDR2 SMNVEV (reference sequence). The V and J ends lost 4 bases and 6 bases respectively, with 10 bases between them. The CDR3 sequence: CASSWQPGQPQHF. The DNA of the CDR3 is TGTGCCAGCAGTTGGCAGCCCGGTCAGCCCCAGCATTTT.

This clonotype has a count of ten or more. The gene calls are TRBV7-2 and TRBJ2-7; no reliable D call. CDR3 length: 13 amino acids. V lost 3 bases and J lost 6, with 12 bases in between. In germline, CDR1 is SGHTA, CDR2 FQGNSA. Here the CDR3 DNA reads TGTGCCAGCAGCTTCTTAGGTTCGGCCGAGCAGTACTTC. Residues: CASSFLGSAEQYF. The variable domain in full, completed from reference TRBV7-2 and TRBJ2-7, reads GAGVSQSPSNKVTEKGKDVELRCDPISGHTALYWYRQSLGQGLEFLIYFQGNSAPDKSGLPSDRFSAERTGGSVSTLTIQRTQQEDSAVYLCASSFLGSAEQYFGPGTRLTVT.

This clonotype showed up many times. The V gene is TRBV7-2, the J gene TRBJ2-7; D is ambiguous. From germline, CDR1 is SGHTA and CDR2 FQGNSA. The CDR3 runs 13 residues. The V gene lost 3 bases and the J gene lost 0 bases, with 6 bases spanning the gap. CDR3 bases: TGTGCCAGCAGCTTGGTTAGCTCCTACGAGCAGTACTTC. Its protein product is CASSLVSSYEQYF.

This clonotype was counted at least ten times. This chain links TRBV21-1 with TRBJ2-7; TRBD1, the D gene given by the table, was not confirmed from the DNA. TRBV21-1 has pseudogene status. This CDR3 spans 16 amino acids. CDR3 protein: CASSNQSRQNAYEQYF. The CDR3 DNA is TGTGCCAGCAGCAACCAATCCAGACAGAACGCCTACGAGCAGTACTTC.

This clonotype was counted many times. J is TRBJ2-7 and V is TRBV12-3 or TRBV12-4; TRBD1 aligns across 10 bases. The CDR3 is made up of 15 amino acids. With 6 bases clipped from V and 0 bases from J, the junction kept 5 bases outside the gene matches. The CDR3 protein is CASSPGQGVSYEQYF. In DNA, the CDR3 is TGTGCCAGCAGCCCTGGACAGGGGGTCTCCTACGAGCAGTACTTC.

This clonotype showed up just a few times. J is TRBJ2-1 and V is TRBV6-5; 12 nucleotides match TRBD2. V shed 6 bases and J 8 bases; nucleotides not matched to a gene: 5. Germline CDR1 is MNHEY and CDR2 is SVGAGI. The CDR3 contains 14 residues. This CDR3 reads CASRSSGRVHEQFF. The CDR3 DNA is TGTGCCAGCAGATCTAGCGGGAGGGTACATGAGCAGTTCTTC.

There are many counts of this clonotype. The CDR3 region has the DNA TGCAGCGTGGTTATCGCGAACACCGGGGAGCTGTTTTTT. It encodes CSVVIANTGELFF. V is TRBV29-1 and J is TRBJ2-2; D is undetermined. Germline CDR1 SQVTM, CDR2 ANQGSEA. There are 13 residues in the CDR3. Trimming shortened V by 6 bases and J by 0 bases, and 8 bases separated the two germline ends.

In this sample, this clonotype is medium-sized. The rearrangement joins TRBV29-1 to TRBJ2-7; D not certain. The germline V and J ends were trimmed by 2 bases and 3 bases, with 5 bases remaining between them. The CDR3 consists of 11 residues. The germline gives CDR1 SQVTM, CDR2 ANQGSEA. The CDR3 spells CSVERDYEQYF. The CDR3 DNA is TGCAGCGTTGAAAGGGACTACGAGCAGTACTTC.

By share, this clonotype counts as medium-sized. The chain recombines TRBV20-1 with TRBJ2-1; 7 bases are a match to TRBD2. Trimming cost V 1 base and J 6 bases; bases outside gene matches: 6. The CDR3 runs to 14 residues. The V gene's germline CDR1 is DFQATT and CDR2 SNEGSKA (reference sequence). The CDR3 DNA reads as TGCAGTGCTAGAGGAGCGGGGCTTGGCAATGAGCAGTTCTTC. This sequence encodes CSARGAGLGNEQFF.

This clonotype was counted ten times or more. CDR3 bases: TGTGCCAGCAGCTGGTCCGGGACCCGGCTTGATACGCAGTATTTT. Its translation is CASSWSGTRLDTQYF. The gene calls are TRBV5-5 and TRBJ2-3, with D tentatively TRBD1 or TRBD2 (5 bases each). Germline-derived CDR1 and CDR2 are SGHKS and YYEKEE (reference sequence). The length of the CDR3 is 15 residues. V gave up 3 bases and J gave up 6 bases, with 17 bases separating them.

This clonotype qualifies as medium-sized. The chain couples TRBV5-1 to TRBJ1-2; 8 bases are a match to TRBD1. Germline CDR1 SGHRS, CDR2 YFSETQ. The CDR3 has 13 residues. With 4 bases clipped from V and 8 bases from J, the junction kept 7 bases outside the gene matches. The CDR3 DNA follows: TGCGCCAGCAGCGGACAGACAGGGGAGGGCTACACCTTC. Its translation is CASSGQTGEGYTF.

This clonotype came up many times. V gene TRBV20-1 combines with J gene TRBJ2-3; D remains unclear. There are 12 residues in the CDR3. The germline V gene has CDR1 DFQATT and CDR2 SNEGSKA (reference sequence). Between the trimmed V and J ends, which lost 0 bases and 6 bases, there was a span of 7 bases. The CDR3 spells CSARDQLDTQYF. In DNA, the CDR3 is TGCAGTGCTAGAGATCAATTGGATACGCAGTATTTT.